This TCR beta chain comes out of a study of tumor-infiltrating lymphocytes in primary liver carcinoma. For the study at large: Patients of both sexes were 30 to 69 years old. Roughly 3.5 to 8 million productive TCRbeta reads came from each sample, comparable across tissue types. Study results and limitations: For tumor-adjacent and tumor-blood pairs, overlap was less than that seen for tumor region pairs.

This CDR3 is 17 amino acids long. Trimming took 2 bases from V and 4 from J; bases not matched to a gene: 11. Both RNA and DNA were isolated together from about 19-30 mg of bulk tissue that had not been sorted. Chronic HBV infection, untreated so far, was present in the patients. TCR beta cDNA was reverse-transcribed from about 550 ng of total RNA. The reaction used a constant-region primer and ProtoScript II reverse transcriptase. Three nested multiplex PCR rounds, a slightly modified ARM-PCR method, built the TCR beta libraries. TRBV1-TRBV30 forward primers paired with a C-beta reverse primer were used in the first two PCR rounds, which ran around 10 cycles each. Via MiXCR, TCRdb re-called the multiplex PCR reads, giving one row per CDR3 protein. In the table there are approximately 92,000 distinct CDR3 sequences, about 70% of which are singletons. This clonotype was picked up many times. As yet, its antigen is unknown.

Sequencing used liver tumor tissue from sampling region 5. Described subset: tumor region T5, tumor centre. This clonotype originated in an older woman with primary liver carcinoma and hepatitis B virus infection. The genes are TRBV12-3 or TRBV12-4 and TRBJ1-1; 9 bases are a match to TRBD1. CDR3 sequence reads: CASSLIPGQGSGTEAFF. CDR3 DNA sequence: TGTGCCAGCAGTTTAATACCGGGACAGGGTAGCGGCACTGAAGCTTTCTTT.